Listed below are T cell receptor beta chains from one sample, sequenced in a study of T cells after yellow fever vaccination. MiXCR, applied by TCRdb to the 5' RACE reads, yields one record per CDR3 protein. The data contain 360,000 or so distinct CDR3 sequences, around a tenth of them singletons. This specimen consisted of PBMCs, obtained on the day of the first yellow fever vaccination. The receptors stem from a man younger than 30 who received the YFV17D yellow fever vaccine. Each CDR3 is given with its conserved first and last residue. The D gene is left open where the match is weak. Expanded clones are given a class, and other clones once, few, many or no size at all.

>TRBV5-1|-|many|TRBJ1-6
TGCGCCAGCGCCCTCGGAAATTCACCCCTCCACTTT
CASALGNSPLHF
>TRBV20-1|-|few|TRBJ2-4
TGCAGTGCTAGAGATCTTACGGATCCGACAAACATTCAGTACTTC
CSARDLTDPTNIQYF
>TRBV5-1|TRBD1|-|TRBJ2-7
TGCGCCAGCAGCTACGGACAGGGGTGGCTCGAGCAGTACTTC
CASSYGQGWLEQYF
>TRBV30|TRBD2|few|TRBJ2-3
TGTGCCTGTAATAGCGGGAGCAGCACAGATACGCAGTATTTT
CACNSGSSTDTQYF
>TRBV10-3|-|few|TRBJ2-6
TGTGCCATCAGTGGTACGAAAGGGCTTGGGGCCAACGTCCTGACTTTC
CAISGTKGLGANVLTF
>TRBV14|TRBD1|-|TRBJ2-3
TGTGCCAGCAGCCACACCGGGACAGCATTCACAGATACGCAGTATTTT
CASSHTGTAFTDTQYF
>TRBV29-1|-|many|TRBJ1-1
TGCAGCGGAGGGGCAGGGAACACTGAAGCTTTCTTT
CSGGAGNTEAFF
>TRBV3-1|TRBD2|-|TRBJ2-5
TGTGCCAGCACCCTGAGGGAGGGGCATGAGACCCAGTACTTC
CASTLREGHETQYF
>TRBV5-4|-|few|TRBJ2-5
TGTGCCAGCAGCTCGGAGGGGGGACAAGAGACCCAGTACTTC
CASSSEGGQETQYF
>TRBV5-6|-|-|TRBJ2-7
TGTGCCAGCAGCCCTGGACAGTCTCTCTCCTACGAGCAGTACTTC
CASSPGQSLSYEQYF
>TRBV10-3|-|-|TRBJ2-1
TGTGCCATCAGTGAATTCGAAGGGAGTGAGCAGTTCTTC
CAISEFEGSEQFF
>TRBV20-1|-|many|TRBJ1-2
TGCAGTGCTAGAGGTGGAGGTGGGGGCTACACCTTC
CSARGGGGGYTF
>TRBV7-6|TRBD2|few|TRBJ2-5
TGTGCCAGCAGCTTAAGCCTAGCGGGGAGGGAGACCCAGTACTTC
CASSLSLAGRETQYF
>TRBV7-8|-|few|TRBJ1-6
TGTGCCAGCAGCCCCCGTCTACAGAAGGATAATTCACCCCTCCACTTT
CASSPRLQKDNSPLHF
>TRBV7-2|-|-|TRBJ1-4
TGTGCCAGCAGCCCCACCTCGCGGGGTACTGAAAAACTGTTTTTT
CASSPTSRGTEKLFF
>TRBV24-1|TRBD2|few|TRBJ2-2
TGTGCCACCAGCCGACTAGCGGGGAGAAACACCGGGGAGCTGTTTTTT
CATSRLAGRNTGELFF
>TRBV7-2|TRBD1|few|TRBJ1-5
TGTGCCAGCAGCTCCTGGACAGGGGGCCAGCCCCAGCATTTT
CASSSWTGGQPQHF
>TRBV4-2|TRBD2|-|TRBJ2-3
TGTGCCAGCAGCCAAGAACCCCTAGCGGGGGGCACAGATACGCAGTATTTT
CASSQEPLAGGTDTQYF
>TRBV20-1|-|-|TRBJ2-3
TGCAGTGCCCCCCCATTAGGGGGGGCCACAGATACGCAGTATTTT
CSAPPLGGATDTQYF
>TRBV5-1|-|few|TRBJ1-6
TGCGCCAGCAGCTTGGGGAGGACATTGGGGAATTCACCCCTCCACTTT
CASSLGRTLGNSPLHF